This entry features one T cell receptor beta chain sequence. Its antigen remains unknown. It was with 60 Vbeta and 13 Jbeta primers that the PCR ran. Sequencing used immunoSEQ multiplex PCR; TCRdb keeps in-frame clones, though not all of them. The table includes 150,000 to 200,000 clones, roughly 73% detected once. This sample was taken from a study of cytomegalovirus exposure and HLA in healthy donors. The CDR3 sequence is 14 residues long. The germline V gene encodes CDR1 MNHNS and CDR2 SASEGT. Trimming removed 5 bases at V and 4 bases at J, with 14 bases between. Points from the study as a whole: In vitro testing confirmed a few CMV-associated chains as specific for CMV antigens. The study recorded about 150 TCR beta chains that were cytomegalovirus-associated. CMV serostatus stood as the only immune exposure information on hand.

The sample taken for sequencing was PBMCs. This receptor was obtained from a middle-aged woman in good health and CMV-seropositive. The chain recombines TRBV6-1 with TRBJ1-1, with a tentative D call TRBD1 (6 bases). CDR3 bases: TGTGCCAGCAGTAACAGGGCCGTTGGCACTGAAGCTTTCTTT. Protein: CASSNRAVGTEAFF.